The present TCR beta chain was sequenced within a study of cytomegalovirus exposure and HLA in healthy donors. Study-wide background: Earlier, almost 120 million unique TCR beta sequences were recovered from about 179 million T cells by an analysis.

CDR1 SQVTM and CDR2 ANQGSEA come from the germline V gene. This CDR3 has 14 residues. Trimming removed 4 bases at V and 0 bases at J, with 9 bases between. Study results and limitations: By HLA locus, TCR association rates varied in a later analysis, with DRB1 showing the most and HLA-C the fewest. The study flagged roughly 150 TCR beta chains as cytomegalovirus-associated. As a later analysis showed, several of the most significant clusters appeared to be linked to common viral pathogens.

PCR primers comprised 60 Vbeta and 13 Jbeta primers. Sequencing used immunoSEQ multiplex PCR; TCRdb keeps in-frame clones, though not all of them. The repertoire has 95,000 to 150,000 clones, over 70% of them found once; the top ten carry less than 4%. For this clone: Its antigen is as yet unknown.

Sequencing was carried out using PBMCs. This clonotype originated in a man aged 40-50 years in good health and CMV-seropositive. The V gene is TRBV29-1, the J gene TRBJ2-2; D is unclear. CDR3 DNA sequence: TGCAGCGTTGGTTTAGTGACGAACACCGGGGAGCTGTTTTTT. Encoded protein: CSVGLVTNTGELFF.